This TCR beta chain stems from a study of T cells in women clearing cervical HPV infection. Worth noting for this clone: The read ends 3 residues early relative to the CDR3; the germline J gene fills the gap. At the DNA level, this CDR3 is encoded by other sequences in the same sample as well.

TCR beta CDR3 amplified by multiplex PCR from roughly 1,300 ng genomic DNA. The table came from immunoSEQ multiplex PCR; TCRdb's copy has only in-frame clones and leaves some out. Recorded here are under 40,000 clones; the top ten clones represent 3.5%. The CDR3 extends over 18 amino acids. V was clipped by 1 base and J by 0 bases, with 16 bases between them. Germline CDR1 is SGHVS and CDR2 is FNYEAQ. The receptor was derived from a woman aged 18-70 years with a cervical HPV16 infection that either progressed to CIN3+ or cleared (not recorded which). The rearrangement uses TRBV7-6 and TRBJ1-3; D is perhaps TRBD1 (6 bases). The material sequenced was blood buffy coat. CDR3 amino acids: CASSLERQAQSSGNTIYF. The sequenced part of the CDR3 DNA is TGTGCCAGCAGCTTAGAGCGACAGGCTCAGAGCTCTGGAAACACC.